Listed below are T cell receptor beta chains from one sample, sequenced in a study of spatial heterogeneity in lung cancer. Via MiXCR, TCRdb re-called the 5' RACE reads, giving one row per CDR3 protein. The data show some 25,000 distinct CDR3 sequences, 7.1% seen once. Sequencing used lung tumor tissue, obtained at surgery. All receptors derive from a male donor with early-stage non-small cell lung cancer. CDR3s include the opening cysteine and the closing phenylalanine or tryptophan. A D gene is named only where the DNA matches it firmly. Some rows mark clone size as missing; the rest say once, few, many or name a class of expanded clone.

DNA | CDR3 | size | J | V | D
TGTGCCTGGAGTGTACAGGGGGCGAGCTACGAGCAGTACTTC | CAWSVQGASYEQYF | many | TRBJ2-7 | TRBV30 | TRBD1
TGTGCCAGCAGCTTAGGGGCGGCGGCTGAGCAGTTCTTC | CASSLGAAAEQFF | many | TRBJ2-1 | TRBV11-3 | .
TGTGCCAGCAGCTCTCAACAGGGTCATCAGCCCCAGCATTTT | CASSSQQGHQPQHF | few | TRBJ1-5 | TRBV7-2 | .
TGTGCCAGCAGCTTAGAGGGGGAGACCCAGTACTTC | CASSLEGETQYF | many | TRBJ2-5 | TRBV11-3 | .
TGTGCCAGCAGGCGACTAGCGGGGCAAGAGACCCAGTACTTC | CASRRLAGQETQYF | many | TRBJ2-5 | TRBV7-9 | TRBD2
TGTGCCAGCCACAGGGGCTCCTACAATGAGCAGTTCTTC | CASHRGSYNEQFF | many | TRBJ2-1 | TRBV7-2 | TRBD1
TGTGCCAGCAGCGTAGTACCGTCCGCAGGAACGGTGAATTCACCCCTCCACTTT | CASSVVPSAGTVNSPLHF | many | TRBJ1-6 | TRBV9 | .
TGCAGTGCTAGAGGACAGGGCGACACTGAAGCTTTCTTT | CSARGQGDTEAFF | many | TRBJ1-1 | TRBV20-1 | TRBD1
TGTGCCAGCAGCTGGACAGGGGGCACAGATACGCAGTATTTT | CASSWTGGTDTQYF | few | TRBJ2-3 | TRBV7-9 | TRBD1
TGTGCCACCACCGTGGGGGCGAATACACCCCTCCACTTT | CATTVGANTPLHF | . | TRBJ1-6 | TRBV18 | .
TGCAGTGCTAGTCAGGGGGCAAATTCACCCCTCCACTTT | CSASQGANSPLHF | . | TRBJ1-6 | TRBV20-1 | TRBD1
TGTGCCAGCAGTGAATGGGGACTATCCGGGGCCAACGTCCTGACTTTC | CASSEWGLSGANVLTF | many | TRBJ2-6 | TRBV2 | TRBD2
TGCGCCAGCAGCTTGAGTAGCGGGGGCACAGATACGCAGTATTTT | CASSLSSGGTDTQYF | many | TRBJ2-3 | TRBV5-1 | TRBD2
TGTGCCAGCAGCAAAATGAGGACAGGGGGCTTCTCCTCCCTCCACTTT | CASSKMRTGGFSSLHF | many | TRBJ1-6 | TRBV21-1 | .
TGTGCCAGCAGCCCCGGAAATACGCAGTATTTT | CASSPGNTQYF | . | TRBJ2-3 | TRBV9 | .
TGCAGTGCTAGTTTCGACAGGGGGCGCAATGAGCAGTTCTTC | CSASFDRGRNEQFF | many | TRBJ2-1 | TRBV20-1 | TRBD1
TGTGCCAGCAGCCCCGAGTTAGGGGGGCGCCATGGCTACACCTTC | CASSPELGGRHGYTF | . | TRBJ1-2 | TRBV7-4 | .
TGTGCCAGCACTCCGGACAGGGGCCCCTTCGGAGAGCAGTACTTC | CASTPDRGPFGEQYF | many | TRBJ2-7 | TRBV2 | TRBD1
TGTGCCATCAAGCCCGGGACAAGTAACAATGAGCAGTTCTTC | CAIKPGTSNNEQFF | many | TRBJ2-1 | TRBV10-3 | .
TGTGCCAGCTACACCATCGTCGCCTTC | CASYTIVAF | many | TRBJ1-2 | TRBV3-2 | .
TGTGCCATGGCGGGACTTTTGAACACTGAAGCTTTCTTT | CAMAGLLNTEAFF | many | TRBJ1-1 | TRBV10-3 | .
TGCGCCAGCAGAATTGGACGAGACAATGAGCAGTTCTTC | CASRIGRDNEQFF | . | TRBJ2-1 | TRBV5-1 | .
TGTGCCAGCAGCTTAAAGAGGGATCTGGGCAATGAGCAGTTCTTC | CASSLKRDLGNEQFF | many | TRBJ2-1 | TRBV7-8 | .
TGTGCCAGCAGCGTAGGATTGGGGCTAGCGGGGTCGACAGATACGCAGTATTTT | CASSVGLGLAGSTDTQYF | many | TRBJ2-3 | TRBV9 | TRBD2
TGTGCCAGCAGCTGGGACAGGCTCGGCTACACCTTC | CASSWDRLGYTF | many | TRBJ1-2 | TRBV28 | TRBD1
TGTGCCAGCAGTCGGGACAGGGAGAGGGAGCAGTTCTTC | CASSRDREREQFF | many | TRBJ2-1 | TRBV27 | TRBD1
TGTGCCAGCAGTTTAAGGTGGGGAGCCTACGAGCAGTACTTC | CASSLRWGAYEQYF | few | TRBJ2-7 | TRBV28 | .
TGTGCCAGCAGTACCCACCTGACAGATACGCAGTATTTT | CASSTHLTDTQYF | few | TRBJ2-3 | TRBV6-5 | .
TGCGCCAGCAGCTTGGAGCAGGTCCTTGGGGAGACCCAGTACTTC | CASSLEQVLGETQYF | many | TRBJ2-5 | TRBV5-1 | .
TGCAGCGTTGAACCCCGGGTGCAAGAGACCCAGTACTTC | CSVEPRVQETQYF | many | TRBJ2-5 | TRBV29-1 | .
TGTGCCAGCAGCCCCGCCCCGGGACAGTATGAGCAGTTCTTC | CASSPAPGQYEQFF | many | TRBJ2-1 | TRBV7-2 | TRBD1